A selection of T cell receptor beta chains follows, all from one sample in a study of beta chain features in type 1 diabetes. Measured with immunoSEQ multiplex PCR; TCRdb has only the in-frame clones, and not every one. The table shows about 350,000 clones, with about 20% occurring only once. What was sequenced was naive CD4+ T cells from blood. The receptors originated from a woman between 18 and 29 years old in good health. CDR3s include the opening cysteine and the closing phenylalanine or tryptophan. Each record gives: V gene, CDR3 protein.

>TRBV2
CASSQVEGTEAFF
>TRBV9
CASSPGTSGAPTKQYF
>TRBV5-1
CASSQAGNSRSEQFF
>TRBV5-1
CASSLVAVHEQFF
>TRBV9
CASSSHRASEQYF
>TRBV2
CAGRAVLSTEAFF
>TRBV30
CAWSRQLANYGYTF
>TRBV5-1
CASSPGSKNTGELFF
>TRBV14
CASSLLTGVYGYTF
>TRBV7-2
CASSLQENSYEQYF
>TRBV7-3
CASSLRSAGDYEQYF
>TRBV11-2
CASSLLAENYGYTF
>TRBV5-4
CASSPGPLQEPAYNEQFF
>TRBV9
CASSVGLADTQYF
>TRBV4-2
CASSQDEARDQPQHF
>TRBV6-6
CASSYTQSAGETQYF
>TRBV5-4
CASSLDGEETQYF
>TRBV5-6
CASSFIAGADTQYF
>TRBV2
CASRTGFSGANVLTF
>TRBV5-4
CASSTRDTGDTQYF
>TRBV7-2
CASSGQLVGGELFF
>TRBV29-1
CSVEDRPEANYGYTF
>TRBV9
CASSVEGVRTEAFF
>TRBV5-4
CASSLAGQGEETQYF
>TRBV5-1
CASSLDREGETQYF
>TRBV7-9
CASSLAGTGNNEQFF
>TRBV7-3
CASSRDAGGQPQHF
>TRBV5-1
CASSLEGTSGYEQYF
>TRBV6-5
CASSYSGRGQNIQYF
>TRBV9
CASSEGGGSPLHF
>TRBV30
CAWALSGTGGEKLFF
>TRBV7-9
CASSFARAGANVLTF
>TRBV5-1
CASSPPGQGHETQYF
>TRBV29-1
CSGGQEFTEAFF
>TRBV7-2
CASSYGTHSYEQYF
>TRBV5-6
CASSTGGLSTGELFF
>TRBV5-1
CASSPVGDEQYF
>TRBV29-1
CSVAPRVDTEAFF
>TRBV9
CASSLTSLSYEQYF
>TRBV9
CASSRFGQGTQETQYF
>TRBV29-1
CSVGQGGTEAFF
>TRBV25-1
CASSDRVGLGTEAFF
>TRBV6-1
CASSEGPGLANTEAFF
>TRBV2
CASSPRQMNTGELFF
>TRBV10-3
CAISAQQETQYF